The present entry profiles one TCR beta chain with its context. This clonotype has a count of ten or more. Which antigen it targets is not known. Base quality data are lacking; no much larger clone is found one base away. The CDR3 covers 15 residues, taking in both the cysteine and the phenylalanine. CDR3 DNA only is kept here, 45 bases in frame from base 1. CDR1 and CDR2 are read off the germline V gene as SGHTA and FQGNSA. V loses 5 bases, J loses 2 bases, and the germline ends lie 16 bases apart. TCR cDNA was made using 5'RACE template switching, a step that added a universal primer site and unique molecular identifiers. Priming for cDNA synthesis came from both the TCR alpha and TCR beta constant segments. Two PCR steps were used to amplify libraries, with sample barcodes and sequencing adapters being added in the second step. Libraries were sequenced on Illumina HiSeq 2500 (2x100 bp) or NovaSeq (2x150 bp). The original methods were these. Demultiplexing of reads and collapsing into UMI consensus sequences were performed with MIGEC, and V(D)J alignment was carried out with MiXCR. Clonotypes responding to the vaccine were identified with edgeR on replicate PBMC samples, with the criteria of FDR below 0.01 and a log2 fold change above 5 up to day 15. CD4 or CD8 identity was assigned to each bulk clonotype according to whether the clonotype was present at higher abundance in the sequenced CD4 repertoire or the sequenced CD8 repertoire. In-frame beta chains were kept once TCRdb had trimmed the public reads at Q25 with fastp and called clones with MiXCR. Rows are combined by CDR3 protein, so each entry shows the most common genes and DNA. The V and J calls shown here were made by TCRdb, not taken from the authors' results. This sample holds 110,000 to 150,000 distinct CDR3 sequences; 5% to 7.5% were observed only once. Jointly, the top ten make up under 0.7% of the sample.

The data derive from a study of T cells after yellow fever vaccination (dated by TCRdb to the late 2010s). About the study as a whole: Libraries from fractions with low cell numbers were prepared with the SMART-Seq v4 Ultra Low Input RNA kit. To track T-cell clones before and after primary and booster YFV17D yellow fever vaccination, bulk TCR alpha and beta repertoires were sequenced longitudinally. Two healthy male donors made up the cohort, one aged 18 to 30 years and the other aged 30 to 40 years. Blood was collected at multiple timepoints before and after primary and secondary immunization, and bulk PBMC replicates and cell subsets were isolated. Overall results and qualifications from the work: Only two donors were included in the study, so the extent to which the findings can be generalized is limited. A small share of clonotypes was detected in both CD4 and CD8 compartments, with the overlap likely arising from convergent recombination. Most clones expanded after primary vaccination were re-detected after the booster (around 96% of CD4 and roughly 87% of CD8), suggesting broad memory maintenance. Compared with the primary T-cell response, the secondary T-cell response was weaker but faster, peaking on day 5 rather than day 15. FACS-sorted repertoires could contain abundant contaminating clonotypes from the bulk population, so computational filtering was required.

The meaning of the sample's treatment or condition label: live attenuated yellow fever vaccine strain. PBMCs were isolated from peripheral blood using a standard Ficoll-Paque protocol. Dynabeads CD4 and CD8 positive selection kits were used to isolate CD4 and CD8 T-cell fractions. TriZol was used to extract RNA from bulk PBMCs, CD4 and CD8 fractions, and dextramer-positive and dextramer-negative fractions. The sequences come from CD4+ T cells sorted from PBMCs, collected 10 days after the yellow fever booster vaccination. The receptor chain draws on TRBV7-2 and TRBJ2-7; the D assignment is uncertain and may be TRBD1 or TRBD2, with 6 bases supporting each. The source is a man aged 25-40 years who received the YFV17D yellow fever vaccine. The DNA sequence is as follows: TGTGCCAGCAGCCCGCTTCCCCGGGGGCCCTACGAGCAGTACTTC. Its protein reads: CASSPLPRGPYEQYF. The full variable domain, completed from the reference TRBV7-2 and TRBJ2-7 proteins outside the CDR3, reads GAGVSQSPSNKVTEKGKDVELRCDPISGHTALYWYRQSLGQGLEFLIYFQGNSAPDKSGLPSDRFSAERTGGSVSTLTIQRTQQEDSAVYLCASSPLPRGPYEQYFGPGTRLTVT.